The TCR beta chain under discussion was sequenced for a study of regulatory dendritic cells for organ transplantation listed by TCRdb under 2017. Study-level background: TCRbeta repertoires were sequenced from sorted naive and memory CD4+ and CD8+ T cells before and after allostimulation with regulatory or mature dendritic cells.

What the research found in general, with its limitations: Repertoires were highly diverse in naive CD4+ and CD8+ T cells, less diverse in memory cells, and most oligoclonal in memory CD8+ cells. Among the resting subsets, the most alloreactive TCR clonotypes were found in memory CD8+ T cells. The authors pointed out considerable heterogeneity between individuals in the alloreactive memory CD8+ T cell pool, and only a couple of subjects were sequenced. In both subjects, allostimulation led to expansion of memory CD8+ clones, although regulatory dendritic cells appeared to cause more limited expansion than mature dendritic cells did.

Multiplexed two-step PCR with Vbeta-specific forward primers and Jbeta-specific reverse primers was used to amplify TCRbeta CDR3 regions. Through the immunoSEQ service, TCRbeta libraries were sequenced on an Illumina instrument. Processing in the source paper ran as follows. V, D and J genes were assigned using IMGT annotation, and counts were corrected for multiplex PCR bias using synthetic CDR3 analogues. Repertoire clonality was computed in the immunoSEQ Analyzer as one minus normalized Shannon entropy. Clonal expansion was defined using Fisher's exact test with Benjamini-Hochberg false discovery rate control and a two-tailed threshold of P<0.01. The table was pulled from immuneACCESS by TCRdb, which kept in-frame rearrangements only. Such tables lose some clones; where checked, under half of the loss comes from unresolved V genes, and the rest has no known cause. V and J calls and clone size come straight from that table; D and trimming were deduced from the DNA. Counted in this sample were about 20,000 clones; 74% of them appeared once. The ten largest account for 0.75% to 0.95% of the sample.

About this clone: The specificity of this receptor is unknown. There are no base qualities to consult, and no much larger clone falls within one base.

FACS was used to sort CD4+ or CD8+ cells into naive T cells (CD45RA+) and memory T cells (CD45RO+). The T cells used for TCR sequencing were obtained from two healthy control subjects. Unstimulated sorted T cell subsets were used as baseline controls for the mixed lymphocyte reactions. The Qiagen DNeasy Blood & Tissue Kit was used for extraction of genomic DNA. Measured from the cysteine to the phenylalanine, the CDR3 is 13 residues long. The kept DNA is CDR3 alone, 39 bases in frame from the first base. From V the trimming removes 7 bases and from J it removes 5 bases, while the gene matches leave 6 bases of the junction unaccounted for. The germline V gene specifies MNHNS as CDR1 and SASEGT as CDR2.

This receptor was identified in a human donor in good health. Recombination connected TRBV6-1 to TRBJ2-5, with 8 middle bases fitting TRBD2. Sequencing was done on a sample of memory CD4+ T cells from blood. The sample's cell subset or site, from its label and the paper: CD45RO+ memory T cells. The CDR3: CASKFAGGETQYF. In nucleotides, the sequence is TGTGCCAGCAAGTTTGCGGGGGGTGAGACCCAGTACTTC.